A single TCR beta chain is shown here with its context. What antigen it recognizes has not been identified. The input lacks base qualities; no much larger clone sits a single base away. The sequencing machine was an Illumina HiSeq 1500. TCRdb passed the public sequencing reads through fastp at Q25 and MiXCR, retaining productive beta sequences. Here each entry gathers all rows of one CDR3 protein and keeps the most common genes and DNA. The table for this sample lists tens of thousands of distinct CDR3 sequences; 20% of them were counted only once. The ten largest clones take up approximately 68% of the sample. CDR1 and CDR2, per the germline V gene, are LGHNA and YSLEER. The CDR3 numbers 15 residues from cysteine through phenylalanine. The read is trimmed to its CDR3 DNA, 45 bases read in frame from base 1. Between the V and J ends, shortened by 0 bases and 7 bases respectively, the junction contains 13 bases.

In light of the paper, this sample's treatment or condition label describes: in vitro stimulation with specific CMV peptide epitopes to enrich CMV-specific T cells. This sample was included in a study of T cell repertoires in cytomegalovirus infection (dated by TCRdb to 2018 to 2020). Notes on the research overall: Alongside well-studied HLA-B-restricted epitopes, the peptide stimulations were aimed at recently identified HLA-C-restricted CMV epitopes, whose presentation resists viral immunomodulation. Donor HLA type was relevant to the analysis, because carriage of CMV infection together with the matching HLA type was indicated by public TCR beta signatures.

Here is what the overall study found, with its caveats: The ex vivo response was dominated by HLA-C-restricted CMV-specific TCR beta clonotypes, which also provided the single most frequent clonotype in two of eight donors. In both this cohort and an independent roughly 350-donor cohort, the cumulative frequency of public TCR beta family members distinguished carriers of CMV infection plus the relevant HLA type.

Sample: CD8+ T cells from cultured PBMCs, taken from culture after CMV antigen stimulation. The clonotype originates from a human donor in good health (CMV status not recorded). Some clones in this sample may be carry-over from other donors' samples. The chain joins TRBV4-3 to TRBJ1-5, with no reliable assignment of the D segment. CDR3 sequence: CASSQDHGVGQPQHF. The DNA sequence is as follows: TGCGCCAGCAGCCAAGATCATGGCGTAGGACAGCCCCAGCATTTT.